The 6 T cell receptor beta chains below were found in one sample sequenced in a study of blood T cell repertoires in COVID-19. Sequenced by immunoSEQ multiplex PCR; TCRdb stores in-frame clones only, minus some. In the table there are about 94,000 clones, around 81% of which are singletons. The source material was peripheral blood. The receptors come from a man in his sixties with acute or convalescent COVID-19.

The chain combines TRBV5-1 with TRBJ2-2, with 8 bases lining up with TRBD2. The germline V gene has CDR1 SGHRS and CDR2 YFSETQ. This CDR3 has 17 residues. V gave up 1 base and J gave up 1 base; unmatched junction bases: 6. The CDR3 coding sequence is TGCGCCAGCAGCTTGTCTGGGACTAGTCTGAACACCGGGGAGCTGTTTTTT. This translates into CASSLSGTSLNTGELFF.

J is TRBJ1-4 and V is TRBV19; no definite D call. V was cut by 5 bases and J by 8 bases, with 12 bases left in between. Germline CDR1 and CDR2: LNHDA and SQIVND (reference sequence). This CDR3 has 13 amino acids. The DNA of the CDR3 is TGTGCCAGTAGTGAGGGTTCGGGGGAAAAACTGTTTTTT. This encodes CASSEGSGEKLFF.

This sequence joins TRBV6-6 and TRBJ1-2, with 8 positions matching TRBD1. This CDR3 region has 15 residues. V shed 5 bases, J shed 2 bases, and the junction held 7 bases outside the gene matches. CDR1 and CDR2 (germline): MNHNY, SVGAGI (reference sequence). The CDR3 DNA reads TGTGCCAGCAGTGCTCCGGGACAGGAGAACTATGGCTACACCTTC. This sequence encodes CASSAPGQENYGYTF.

CDR3 sequence (DNA): TGCGCCAGCAGTCGCCCCAGGGGCTTCGACGAGCAGTACTTC. The encoded protein is CASSRPRGFDEQYF. The rearrangement links TRBV23-1 to TRBJ2-7; perhaps TRBD1 as D (6 bases). TRBV23-1 belongs to the ORF category, with a function that is uncertain. This CDR3 region has 14 residues. V was clipped by 4 bases and J by 5 bases, with 15 bases between them.

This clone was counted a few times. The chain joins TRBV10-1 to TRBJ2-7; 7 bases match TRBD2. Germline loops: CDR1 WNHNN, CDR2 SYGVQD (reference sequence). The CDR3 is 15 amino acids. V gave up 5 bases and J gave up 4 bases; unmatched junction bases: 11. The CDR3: CASSTPGEGIYEQYF. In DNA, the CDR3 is TGCGCCAGCAGTACCCCGGGGGAGGGGATTTACGAGCAGTACTTC.

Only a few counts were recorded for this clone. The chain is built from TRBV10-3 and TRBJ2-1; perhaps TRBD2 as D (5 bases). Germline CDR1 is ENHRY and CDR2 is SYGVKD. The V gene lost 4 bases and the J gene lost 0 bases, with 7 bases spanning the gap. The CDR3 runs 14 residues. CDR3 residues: CAISVLGSYNEQFF. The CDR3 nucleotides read TGTGCCATCAGTGTACTAGGCTCCTACAATGAGCAGTTCTTC.